This is a list of T cell receptor beta chains from one sample in a study of blood T cell repertoires in COVID-19. The protocol was immunoSEQ multiplex PCR, while the TCRdb copy is restricted to in-frame clones and leaves out a portion. The sample lists about 280,000 clones, about 85% seen once, with about 2.7% in the top ten. Specimen: PBMCs or T cells enriched from blood (not recorded which). These receptors originate from a woman between 50 and 59 years old who had recovered from COVID-19. Both conserved end residues are part of each CDR3. A D gene is named only where the DNA matches it firmly. Expanded clones are given a class, and other clones once, few, many or no size at all.

J	size	D	V	CDR3	DNA
TRBJ2-5	NA	NA	TRBV7-2	CASSLDTGETQYF	TGTGCCAGCAGCTTAGATACAGGAGAGACCCAGTACTTC
TRBJ1-1	NA	NA	TRBV6-2/TRBV6-3	CASSYQLFKGKVNPEAFF	TGTGCCAGCAGTTACCAATTATTTAAGGGGAAAGTGAACCCTGAAGCTTTCTTT
TRBJ2-2	NA	NA	TRBV18	CASSPSRPPANTGELFF	TGTGCCAGCTCACCATCTCGTCCACCGGCGAACACCGGGGAGCTGTTTTTT
TRBJ2-2	NA	NA	TRBV9	CASSVDGGFGGTGELFF	TGTGCCAGCAGCGTAGACGGGGGTTTTGGTGGCACCGGGGAGCTGTTTTTT
TRBJ2-6	NA	TRBD2	TRBV19	CASSIPPSGGLYSGANVLTF	TGTGCCAGTAGTATTCCCCCTAGCGGGGGCTTGTACTCTGGGGCCAACGTCCTGACTTTC
TRBJ1-5	NA	NA	TRBV7-8	CASSLGPGSVQPQHF	TGTGCCAGCAGCTTAGGTCCAGGGTCGGTCCAGCCCCAGCATTTT
TRBJ1-2	NA	TRBD1	TRBV19	CASSGQARANYGYTF	TGTGCCAGTAGCGGACAGGCGAGAGCTAACTATGGCTACACCTTC
TRBJ1-2	NA	NA	TRBV5-1	CASRYTYRKDGYTF	TGCGCCAGCAGATACACTTACAGAAAGGATGGCTACACCTTC
TRBJ2-1	NA	TRBD2	TRBV9	CASSKLAGGFNEQFF	TGTGCCAGCAGCAAGCTAGCGGGGGGGTTCAATGAGCAGTTCTTC
TRBJ2-7	NA	TRBD1	TRBV19	CAISPGQGAYEQYF	TGTGCCATCTCACCGGGACAGGGGGCCTACGAGCAGTACTTC
TRBJ1-1	NA	TRBD1	TRBV14	CASSPPGTGNVGAFF	TGTGCCAGCAGCCCACCCGGGACAGGGAATGTAGGAGCTTTCTTT
TRBJ1-1	NA	NA	TRBV6-5	CASTAGAANTEAFF	TGTGCCAGCACAGCTGGGGCAGCGAACACTGAAGCTTTCTTT
TRBJ1-1	NA	NA	TRBV2	CASSVGGNTEAFF	TGTGCCAGCAGTGTTGGAGGGAACACTGAAGCTTTCTTT
TRBJ2-7	NA	NA	TRBV12-3/TRBV12-4	CASSFGRVEQYF	TGTGCCAGCAGTTTCGGCAGGGTCGAGCAGTACTTC
TRBJ2-1	NA	TRBD2	TRBV7-8	CASSNTSGRWDEQFF	TGTGCCAGCAGCAATACTAGCGGGAGATGGGATGAGCAGTTCTTC
TRBJ2-7	NA	NA	TRBV4-1	CASSQVLSDSYEQYF	TGCGCCAGCAGCCAAGTTCTATCCGACTCATACGAGCAGTACTTC
TRBJ2-2	NA	TRBD2	TRBV4-3	CASSQDGVAGSNTGELFF	TGCGCCAGCAGCCAAGATGGGGTAGCGGGATCCAACACCGGGGAGCTGTTTTTT
TRBJ1-1	NA	NA	TRBV7-6	CASSLEANTEAFF	TGTGCCAGCAGCTTAGAAGCGAACACTGAAGCTTTCTTT
TRBJ2-7	NA	TRBD2	TRBV7-2	CASSLGGTSDLVEQYF	TGTGCCAGCAGCTTAGGTGGGACTAGCGATTTAGTCGAGCAGTACTTC
TRBJ2-2	NA	NA	TRBV6-4	CASSDSFNTGELFF	TGTGCCAGCAGTGACAGCTTCAACACCGGGGAGCTGTTTTTT
TRBJ2-7	NA	NA	TRBV6-1	CASSGQGDYRSYEQYF	TGTGCCAGCAGTGGACAAGGGGATTATAGGTCCTACGAGCAGTACTTC
TRBJ2-5	few	TRBD2	TRBV7-2	CASSRVAGGQVETQYF	TGTGCCAGCAGTCGAGTAGCGGGGGGGCAAGTAGAGACCCAGTACTTC
TRBJ2-7	NA	NA	TRBV7-2	CASGIQGSREQYF	TGTGCCAGCGGCATTCAGGGTTCCCGCGAGCAGTACTTC
TRBJ2-3	many	NA	TRBV29-1	CSVEQTSTDTQYF	TGCAGCGTTGAACAGACTAGCACAGATACGCAGTATTTT
TRBJ1-1	few	NA	TRBV7-2	CASSLAAGLNTEAFF	TGTGCCAGCAGCTTAGCAGCAGGGTTGAACACTGAAGCTTTCTTT
TRBJ1-5	NA	NA	TRBV27	CASSLVSGHSNQPQHF	TGTGCCAGCAGTTTAGTGTCGGGACACTCTAATCAGCCCCAGCATTTT
TRBJ1-2	NA	NA	TRBV5-1	CASSSPDKEGSYTF	TGCGCCAGCAGCTCCCCGGACAAAGAAGGGAGCTACACCTTC
TRBJ2-7	NA	TRBD1	TRBV5-1	CASSFFPQDRADTYEQYF	TGCGCCAGCAGCTTCTTTCCTCAGGACAGGGCTGATACCTACGAGCAGTACTTC
TRBJ1-6	NA	NA	TRBV5-5	CASSLAYRQNSPLHF	TGTGCCAGCAGCTTGGCGTACAGACAAAATTCACCCCTCCACTTT
TRBJ1-2	NA	NA	TRBV3-1/TRBV3-2	CASSFGTPSYGYTF	TGTGCCAGCAGCTTCGGGACACCCTCCTATGGCTACACCTTC
TRBJ2-7	NA	TRBD2	TRBV6-5	CASTGRSGGSYEQYF	TGTGCCAGCACTGGGAGGAGCGGGGGCTCCTACGAGCAGTACTTC
TRBJ1-3	NA	TRBD1	TRBV29-1	CSVRDRISGNTIYF	TGCAGCGTTAGGGACAGAATCTCTGGAAACACCATATATTTT
TRBJ1-6	NA	NA	TRBV6-1	CASSERGRGESPLHF	TGTGCCAGCAGTGAAAGAGGCCGGGGAGAGTCACCCCTCCACTTT
TRBJ2-2	NA	NA	TRBV28	CASSSGRLVRGELFF	TGTGCCAGCAGTTCGGGGAGGCTGGTTCGGGGGGAGCTGTTTTTT
TRBJ1-1	NA	TRBD1	TRBV9	CASSVRDRGLNTEAFF	TGTGCCAGCAGCGTCCGGGACAGGGGTTTGAACACTGAAGCTTTCTTT
TRBJ2-7	NA	TRBD1	TRBV28	CACEARDRGSYEQYF	TGTGCCTGTGAAGCAAGGGACAGGGGGTCCTACGAGCAGTACTTC
TRBJ2-7	NA	TRBD1	TRBV10-3	CAISEPDRPSEQYF	TGTGCCATCAGTGAGCCGGACAGGCCAAGCGAGCAGTACTTC
TRBJ2-5	NA	TRBD2	TRBV18	CASSPDTLAGALGQETQYF	TGTGCCAGCTCACCAGATACATTAGCGGGGGCCCTCGGGCAAGAGACCCAGTACTTC
TRBJ2-3	NA	TRBD2	TRBV11-2	CASSGAGASTDTQYF	TGTGCCAGCAGTGGAGCGGGGGCTAGCACAGATACGCAGTATTTT
TRBJ2-7	NA	NA	TRBV27	CASRDRTQGYEQYF	TGTGCCAGCAGGGACCGGACACAGGGATACGAGCAGTACTTC
TRBJ2-3	NA	TRBD1	TRBV5-4	CASSGTGRSDTQYF	TGTGCCAGCAGTGGGACAGGGAGGTCAGATACGCAGTATTTT
TRBJ1-5	NA	NA	TRBV25-1	CASSERGSEGNQPQHF	TGTGCCAGCAGTGAGAGGGGGTCTGAGGGCAATCAGCCCCAGCATTTT
TRBJ1-2	NA	TRBD1	TRBV5-1	CASSPGTGDYGYTF	TGCGCCAGCAGCCCCGGGACAGGGGACTATGGCTACACCTTC
TRBJ2-1	few	NA	TRBV7-9	CASSHTSRASNEQFF	TGTGCCAGCAGCCATACTAGCCGGGCAAGTAATGAGCAGTTCTTC
TRBJ2-3	NA	NA	TRBV7-9	CASSLYGRGTDTQYF	TGTGCCAGCAGCTTATATGGCAGGGGCACAGATACGCAGTATTTT
TRBJ1-1	few	TRBD1	TRBV2	CASGEGQGGSEAFF	TGTGCCAGCGGTGAGGGACAGGGCGGGTCTGAAGCTTTCTTT
TRBJ1-6	once	NA	TRBV7-9	CASSEILSSYNSPLHF	TGTGCCAGCAGCGAAATTTTGAGCTCCTATAATTCACCCCTCCACTTT
TRBJ2-1	NA	TRBD1	TRBV7-8	CASSLDRTGGDNEQFF	TGTGCCAGCAGCTTAGACAGGACAGGGGGGGACAATGAGCAGTTCTTC
TRBJ2-7	NA	TRBD2	TRBV5-6	CASSFRTSASYEQYF	TGTGCCAGCAGCTTCCGGACTAGCGCTTCCTACGAGCAGTACTTC
TRBJ2-3	few	NA	TRBV9	CASSVGAGVQDTQYF	TGTGCCAGCAGCGTGGGGGCGGGAGTTCAAGATACGCAGTATTTT